Below, 21 T cell receptor beta chains from the same sample are listed, as sequenced in a study of response to subunit inactivated influenza vaccine. TCRdb used MiXCR to reprocess the RT-PCR reads, holding one entry per CDR3 protein. The repertoire includes roughly 700,000 distinct CDR3 sequences, less than 20% of them detected once, and approximately 10% sits in the top ten. The input for sequencing was PBMCs from blood, taken less than 13 days after vaccination. The receptors derive from a middle-aged man who received an inactivated influenza vaccine.

The chain carries TRBV5-1 and TRBJ2-1, with 8 nucleotides matching TRBD1. The CDR3 runs 14 residues. Germline values: CDR1 SGHRS, CDR2 YFSETQ. V was pared by 6 bases and J by 3 bases, with 5 bases of the junction left unmatched. CDR3: CASTDRGNYNEQFF. The CDR3 DNA reads TGCGCCAGCACCGACAGGGGTAACTACAATGAGCAGTTCTTC.

This clonotype came up a few times. The genes are TRBV20-1 and TRBJ2-7; 9 nucleotides align to TRBD1. With 4 bases clipped from V and 3 bases from J, the junction kept 1 base outside the gene matches. Germline V CDR1 and CDR2: DFQATT, SNEGSKA (reference sequence). This CDR3 contains 12 residues. The DNA for the CDR3 is TGCAGTGCTACGACAGGGGGCTACGAGCAGTACTTC. It codes for CSATTGGYEQYF.

Only a few counts were recorded for this clonotype. The V and J genes are TRBV24-1 and TRBJ2-1, with TRBD2 as a possible D gene (6 bases). Germline lookup yields CDR1 KGHDR and CDR2 SFDVKD. This CDR3 comprises 16 residues. V was pared by 3 bases and J by 6 bases, with 17 bases between. CDR3 bases: TGTGCCACCAGTGATCGCGGGACCCCCCGGGGCAATGAGCAGTTCTTC. It codes for CATSDRGTPRGNEQFF.

This clonotype was seen a few times. CDR3 sequence (DNA): TGTGCCAGCAGAATACCAGGGAGAGATACGCAGTATTTT. Residues: CASRIPGRDTQYF. The chain carries TRBV5-5 and TRBJ2-3; possibly TRBD1 or TRBD2 for D (5 bases each). V shed 5 bases and J shed 5 bases, with 12 bases lying between them. This CDR3 contains 13 residues. In germline, CDR1 is SGHKS, CDR2 YYEKEE (reference sequence).

This clonotype showed up just a few times. This chain links TRBV4-3 with TRBJ1-1, with unresolved D. The CDR3 covers 13 residues. The germline V gene has CDR1 LGHNA and CDR2 YSLEER. V was shortened by 7 bases and J by 3 bases, with 12 bases between the two germline ends. CDR3 protein: CASTLDRDTEAFF. CDR3 bases: TGCGCCAGCACCCTGGACCGGGACACTGAAGCTTTCTTT.

This clonotype turned up a few times. This sequence joins TRBV6-2 or TRBV6-3 and TRBJ2-7; TRBD1 might be the D (7 bases). CDR1 and CDR2 from the germline V gene are MNHEY and SVGEGT. The length of the CDR3 is 16 residues. The V gene lost 2 bases and the J gene lost 0 bases, with 14 bases spanning the gap. The CDR3 here is CASSYQEGAGSYEQYF. The DNA for the CDR3 is TGTGCCAGCAGTTACCAGGAGGGGGCTGGCTCCTACGAGCAGTACTTC.

The CDR3 loop is CASSQDGRGGYTGELFF. CDR3 bases: TGCGCCAGCAGCCAAGATGGTCGCGGAGGCTACACCGGGGAGCTGTTTTTT. V usage is TRBV4-1 and J usage is TRBJ2-2, with a tentative D call TRBD2 (5 bases). The germline CDR1 and CDR2 sequences are MGHRA and YSYEKL. CDR3 length: 17 amino acids. V lost 0 bases and J 3 bases, leaving 14 bases between the germline ends.

This clonotype was recorded a few times. The J gene is TRBJ2-7, the V gene TRBV20-1, with 9 bases fitting TRBD1. The CDR3 runs 15 residues. CDR1 and CDR2 (germline): DFQATT, SNEGSKA (reference sequence). The J segment lost 3 bases and the V segment lost 1 base, leaving 7 bases of the junction unmatched. As DNA, the CDR3 is TGCAGTGCTAGAGGGGGGACAGGGAGCCTCTACGAGCAGTACTTC. Translating it yields CSARGGTGSLYEQYF.

V is TRBV11-2 and J is TRBJ2-5; the match to TRBD2 covers 9 bases. Germline loops: CDR1 SGHAT, CDR2 FQNNGV. The J segment lost 0 bases and the V segment lost 2 bases, leaving 13 bases of the junction unmatched. CDR3 length: 19 residues. The CDR3 DNA sequence: TGTGCCAGCAGCTTAAAGGCCCCTAGCGGGATACTGTACCAAGAGACCCAGTACTTC. This gives the protein CASSLKAPSGILYQETQYF.

This clonotype was detected a few times. The chain joins TRBV12-3 or TRBV12-4 to TRBJ2-5; no clear D. The CDR3 has 13 amino acids. V lost 4 bases and J lost 2, with 8 bases in between. The CDR3 loop reads CASSSVGQETQYF. The CDR3, as DNA: TGTGCCAGCAGTTCGGTGGGTCAAGAGACCCAGTACTTC.

The rearrangement uses TRBV6-1 and TRBJ2-1; D uncertain. Looked up from germline, CDR1 is MNHNS and CDR2 is SASEGT. The V end lost 2 bases, the J end lost 6 bases, and 2 bases lay between the germline ends. This CDR3 is built from 11 residues. CDR3 sequence reads: CASSEINEQFF. CDR3 sequence (DNA): TGTGCCAGCAGTGAAATCAATGAGCAGTTCTTC.

The rearrangement uses TRBV4-3 and TRBJ2-1; TRBD2 matches 8 bases. The length of the CDR3 is 15 residues. CDR1 and CDR2 (germline): LGHNA, YSLEER. The V gene end was trimmed by 0 bases and the J gene end by 8 bases; junction bases not matched to a gene: 6. The CDR3 coding sequence is TGCGCCAGCAGCCAAGATCCGGGGGGGCAAGATGAGCAGTTCTTC. This codes for CASSQDPGGQDEQFF.

This clonotype was found a few times. DNA of the CDR3: TGCAGTGCTAGAGAAGTAGGACGCAATCAGCCCCAGCATTTT. This gives the protein CSAREVGRNQPQHF. The V gene is TRBV20-1, the J gene TRBJ1-5, with D uncertain. Germline CDR1 and CDR2: DFQATT and SNEGSKA (reference sequence). Deletions cut 0 bases from V and 2 bases from J, with 8 bases between. CDR3 length: 14 amino acids.

This clonotype came up once. The gene calls are TRBV27 and TRBJ2-1, with D possibly being TRBD2 (6 bases). The CDR3 contains 15 residues. The germline V gene encodes CDR1 MNHEY and CDR2 SMNVEV (reference sequence). The ends were cut back, 5 bases at V and 1 base at J, with 12 bases in the middle. The CDR3 region has the DNA TGTGCCAGCAGTCCCGGACTACCTTCCTACAATGAGCAGTTCTTC. Its protein product is CASSPGLPSYNEQFF.

The genes are TRBV29-1 and TRBJ2-7, with 10 bases matching TRBD2. CDR3 length: 14 residues. Germline CDR1 SQVTM, CDR2 ANQGSEA. With 5 bases clipped from V and 3 bases from J, the junction kept 7 bases outside the gene matches. CDR3 DNA: TGCAGCGTTCCCCGGACTAGCGGAAGCTACGAGCAGTACTTC. Its protein is CSVPRTSGSYEQYF.

This clonotype was picked up a small number of times. The V call is TRBV6-1, the J call TRBJ1-2, with a possible D match to TRBD1 (6 bases). From germline, CDR1 is MNHNS and CDR2 SASEGT. V lost 6 bases and J lost 1, with 12 bases in between. The CDR3 sequence is 14 residues long. The CDR3 is CASSSQGFNYGYTF. The CDR3 coding sequence is TGTGCCAGCAGCTCCCAGGGGTTTAACTATGGCTACACCTTC.

This clonotype occurred a few times. The V and J genes are TRBV6-2 or TRBV6-3 and TRBJ2-1; either TRBD1 or TRBD2 may supply D (5 bases each). The V gene lost 6 bases and the J gene lost 9 bases, with 15 bases spanning the gap. This CDR3 region has 13 residues. Germline CDR1 and CDR2: MNHEY and SVGEGT. In DNA, the CDR3 is TGTGCCAGCAGCCCGCCGGGGCAGAGTGAGCAGTTCTTC. It is translated as CASSPPGQSEQFF.

The chain links TRBV20-1 to TRBJ2-7, with D unclear. Looked up from germline, CDR1 is DFQATT and CDR2 is SNEGSKA (reference sequence). V lost 1 base and J lost 0, with 16 bases in between. The CDR3 runs to 16 residues. CDR3 sequence reads: CSARGSRRPRSYEQYF. CDR3 sequence (DNA): TGCAGTGCTAGAGGGAGTCGACGACCTCGCTCCTACGAGCAGTACTTC.

This chain joins TRBV29-1 and TRBJ2-5; possibly TRBD2 for D (5 bases). Germline CDR1 and CDR2: SQVTM and ANQGSEA. The V gene lost 5 bases and the J gene lost 8 bases, with 12 bases spanning the gap. The CDR3 runs to 11 residues. The CDR3: CSVLGSGTQYF. As DNA, the CDR3 is TGCAGCGTTTTGGGGAGTGGAACCCAGTACTTC.

The V gene is TRBV15, the J gene TRBJ2-7; D not certain. CDR1 LNHNV and CDR2 YYDKDF come from the germline V gene (reference sequence). The CDR3 runs to 15 residues. V lost 1 base to trimming and J lost 5 bases, with 15 bases between them. CDR3 sequence (DNA): TGTGCCACCAGCAGAGTTAGACACGAGGTCCACGAGCAGTACTTC. It translates to CATSRVRHEVHEQYF.

The chain combines TRBV10-3 with TRBJ2-7; D is possibly TRBD1 (5 bases). CDR1 is ENHRY, CDR2 SYGVKD, per germline. The CDR3 has 14 residues. V lost 4 bases and J 3 bases, leaving 13 bases between the germline ends. CDR3: CAISVQADGYEQYF. The CDR3, as DNA: TGTGCCATCAGTGTACAGGCTGACGGCTACGAGCAGTACTTC.